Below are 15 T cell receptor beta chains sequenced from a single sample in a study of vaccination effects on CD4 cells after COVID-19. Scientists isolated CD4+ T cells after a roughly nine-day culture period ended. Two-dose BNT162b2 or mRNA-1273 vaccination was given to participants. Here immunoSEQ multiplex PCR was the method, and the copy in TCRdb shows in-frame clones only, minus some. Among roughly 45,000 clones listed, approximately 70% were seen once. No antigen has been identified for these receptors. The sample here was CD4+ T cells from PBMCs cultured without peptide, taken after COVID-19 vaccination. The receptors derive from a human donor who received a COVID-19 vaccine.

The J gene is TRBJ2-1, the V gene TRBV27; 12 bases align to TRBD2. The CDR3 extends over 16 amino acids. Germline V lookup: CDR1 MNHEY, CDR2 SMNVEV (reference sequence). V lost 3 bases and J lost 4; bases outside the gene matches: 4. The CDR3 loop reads CASSLSGLAGYNEQFF. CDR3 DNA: TGTGCCAGCAGTTTGTCGGGACTAGCGGGTTACAATGAGCAGTTCTTC.

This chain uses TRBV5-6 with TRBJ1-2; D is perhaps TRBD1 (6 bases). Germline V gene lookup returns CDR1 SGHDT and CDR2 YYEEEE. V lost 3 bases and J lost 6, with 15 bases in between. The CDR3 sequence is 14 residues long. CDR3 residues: CASSSQGRWDGYTF. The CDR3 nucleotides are TGTGCCAGCAGCTCGCAGGGGCGGTGGGATGGCTACACCTTC.

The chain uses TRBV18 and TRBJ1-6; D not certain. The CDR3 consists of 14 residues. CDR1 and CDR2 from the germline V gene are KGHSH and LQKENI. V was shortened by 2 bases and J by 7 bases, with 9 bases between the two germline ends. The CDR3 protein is CASSPSTGNSPLHF. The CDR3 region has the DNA TGTGCCAGCTCACCATCTACTGGAAATTCACCCCTCCACTTT.

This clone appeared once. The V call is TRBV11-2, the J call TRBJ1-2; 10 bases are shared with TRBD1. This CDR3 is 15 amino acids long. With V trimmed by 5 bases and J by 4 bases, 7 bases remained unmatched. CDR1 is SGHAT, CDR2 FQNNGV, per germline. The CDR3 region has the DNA TGTGCCAGCAGCCTACCTAGGGACAGGGGCTATGGCTACACCTTC. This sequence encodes CASSLPRDRGYGYTF.

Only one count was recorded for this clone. In DNA form, the CDR3 reads TGTGCCAGCAGCTCCTACCTGGGACGAGACAATCAGCCCCAGCATTTT. Translated: CASSSYLGRDNQPQHF. This chain uses TRBV7-2 with TRBJ1-5, with D possibly TRBD1 on 5 matching bases. Trimming pared 4 bases from V and 3 bases from J, leaving 16 bases between. The CDR3 has 16 amino acids. From germline, CDR1 is SGHTA and CDR2 FQGNSA.

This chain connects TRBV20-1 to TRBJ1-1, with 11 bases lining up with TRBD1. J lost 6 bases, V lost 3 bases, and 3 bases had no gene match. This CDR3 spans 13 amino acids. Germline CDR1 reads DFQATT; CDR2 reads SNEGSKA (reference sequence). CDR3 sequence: CSASRGQGAEAFF. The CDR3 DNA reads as TGCAGTGCTAGTCGGGGACAGGGGGCTGAAGCTTTCTTT.

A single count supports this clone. In nucleotides, the CDR3 is TGTGCCAGCAGCTTCGGGGGTGAAGCTTTCTTT. Translating it yields CASSFGGEAFF. This sequence joins TRBV7-9 and TRBJ1-1; D is possibly TRBD1 (5 bases). The V end was cut by 3 bases, the J end by 7 bases, with 6 bases between. The CDR3 loop spans 11 amino acids. Germline V gene data show CDR1 as SEHNR and CDR2 as FQNEAQ (reference sequence).

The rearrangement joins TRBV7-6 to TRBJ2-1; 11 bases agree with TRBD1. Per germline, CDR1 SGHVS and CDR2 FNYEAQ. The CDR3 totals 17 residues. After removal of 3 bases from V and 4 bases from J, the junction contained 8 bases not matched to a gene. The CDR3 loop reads CASSFLAGTGGYNEQFF. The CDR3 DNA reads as TGTGCCAGCAGCTTCCTCGCCGGGACAGGGGGTTACAATGAGCAGTTCTTC.

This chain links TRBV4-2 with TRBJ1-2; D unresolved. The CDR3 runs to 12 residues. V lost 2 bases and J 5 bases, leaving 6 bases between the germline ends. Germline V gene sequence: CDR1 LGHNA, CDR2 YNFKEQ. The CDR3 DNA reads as TGTGCCAGCAGCCAAACTCTGTATGGCTACACCTTC. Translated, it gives CASSQTLYGYTF.

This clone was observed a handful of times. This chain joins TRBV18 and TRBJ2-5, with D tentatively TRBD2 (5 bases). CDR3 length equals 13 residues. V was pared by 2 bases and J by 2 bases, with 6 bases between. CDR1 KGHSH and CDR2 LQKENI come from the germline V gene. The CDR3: CASSPERQETQYF. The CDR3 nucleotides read TGTGCCAGCTCACCAGAGCGGCAAGAGACCCAGTACTTC.

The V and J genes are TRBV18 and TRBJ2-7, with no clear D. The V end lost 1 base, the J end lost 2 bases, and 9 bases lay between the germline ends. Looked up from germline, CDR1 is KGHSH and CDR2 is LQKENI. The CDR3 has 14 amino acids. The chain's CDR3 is CASSPRAAPYEQYF. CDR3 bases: TGTGCCAGCTCACCACGGGCGGCTCCCTACGAGCAGTACTTC.

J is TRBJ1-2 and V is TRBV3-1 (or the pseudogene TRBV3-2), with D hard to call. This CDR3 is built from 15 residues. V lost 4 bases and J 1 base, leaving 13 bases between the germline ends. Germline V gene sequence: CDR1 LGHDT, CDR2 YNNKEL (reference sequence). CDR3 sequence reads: CASSLSPGRNYGYTF. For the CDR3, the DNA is TGTGCCAGCAGCCTCTCGCCTGGGCGTAACTATGGCTACACCTTC.

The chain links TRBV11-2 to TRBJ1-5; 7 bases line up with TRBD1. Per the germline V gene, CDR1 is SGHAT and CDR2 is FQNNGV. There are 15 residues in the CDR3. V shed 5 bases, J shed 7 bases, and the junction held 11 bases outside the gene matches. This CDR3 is CASSPLSTGEQPQHF. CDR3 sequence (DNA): TGTGCCAGCAGCCCTTTATCTACAGGGGAGCAGCCCCAGCATTTT.

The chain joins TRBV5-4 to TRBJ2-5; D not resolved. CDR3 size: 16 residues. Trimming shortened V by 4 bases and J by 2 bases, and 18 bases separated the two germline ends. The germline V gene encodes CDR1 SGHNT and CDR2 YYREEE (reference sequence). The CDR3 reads CASSPVVGLLQETQYF. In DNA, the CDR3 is TGTGCCAGCAGCCCGGTAGTGGGCCTCTTACAAGAGACCCAGTACTTC.

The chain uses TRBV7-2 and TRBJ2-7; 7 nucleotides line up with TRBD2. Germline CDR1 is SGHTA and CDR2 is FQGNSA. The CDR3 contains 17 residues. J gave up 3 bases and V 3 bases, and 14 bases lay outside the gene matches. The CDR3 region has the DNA TGTGCCAGCAGCTTCGCGGGCGGAGGACTAGTCGGCTACGAGCAGTACTTC. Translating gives CASSFAGGGLVGYEQYF.